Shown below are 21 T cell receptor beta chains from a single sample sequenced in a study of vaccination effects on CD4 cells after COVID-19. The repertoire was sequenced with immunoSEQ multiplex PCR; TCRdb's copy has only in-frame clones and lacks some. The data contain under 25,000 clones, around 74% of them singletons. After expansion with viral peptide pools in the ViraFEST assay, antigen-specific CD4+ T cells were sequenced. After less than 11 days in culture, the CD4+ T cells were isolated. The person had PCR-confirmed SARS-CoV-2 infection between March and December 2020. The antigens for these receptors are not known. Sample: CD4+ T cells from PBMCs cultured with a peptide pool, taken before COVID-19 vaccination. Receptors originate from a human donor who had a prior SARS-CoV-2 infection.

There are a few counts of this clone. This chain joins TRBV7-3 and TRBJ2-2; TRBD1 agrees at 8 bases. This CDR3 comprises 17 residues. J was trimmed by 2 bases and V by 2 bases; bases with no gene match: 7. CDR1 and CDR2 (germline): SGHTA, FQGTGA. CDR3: CASSLWAGQGNTGELFF. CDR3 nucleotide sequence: TGTGCCAGCAGCTTATGGGCCGGACAGGGTAACACCGGGGAGCTGTTTTTT.

The CDR3: CAISPSGLAGALETQYF. The CDR3 DNA is TGTGCCATCTCACCGAGTGGGCTAGCGGGAGCATTGGAGACCCAGTACTTC. This chain uses TRBV10-3 with TRBJ2-5; 10 nucleotides align to TRBD2. CDR1 and CDR2 (germline): ENHRY, SYGVKD. The CDR3 loop spans 17 amino acids. Trimming cost V 8 bases and J 5 bases; bases outside gene matches: 17.

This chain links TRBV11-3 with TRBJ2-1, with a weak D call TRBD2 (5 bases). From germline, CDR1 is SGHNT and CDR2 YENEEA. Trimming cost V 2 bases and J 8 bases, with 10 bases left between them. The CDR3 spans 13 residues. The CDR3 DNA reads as TGTGCCAGCAGCTTACCGGGAACCGATGAGCAGTTCTTC. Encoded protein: CASSLPGTDEQFF.

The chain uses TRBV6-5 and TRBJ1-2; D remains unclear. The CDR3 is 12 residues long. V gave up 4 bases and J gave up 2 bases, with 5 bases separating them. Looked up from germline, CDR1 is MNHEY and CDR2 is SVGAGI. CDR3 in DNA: TGTGCCAGCAGTTCCGAGAACTATGGCTACACCTTC. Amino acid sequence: CASSSENYGYTF.

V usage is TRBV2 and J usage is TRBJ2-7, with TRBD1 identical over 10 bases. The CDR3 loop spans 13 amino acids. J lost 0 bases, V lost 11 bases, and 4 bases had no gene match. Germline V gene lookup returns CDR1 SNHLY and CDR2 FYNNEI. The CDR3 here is CAGGQGTSYEQYF. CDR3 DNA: TGTGCCGGGGGACAGGGGACCTCCTACGAGCAGTACTTC.

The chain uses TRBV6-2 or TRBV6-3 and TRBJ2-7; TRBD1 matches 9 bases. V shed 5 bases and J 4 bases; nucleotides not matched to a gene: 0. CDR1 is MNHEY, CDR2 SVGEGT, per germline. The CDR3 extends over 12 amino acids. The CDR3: CASSDRGYEQYF. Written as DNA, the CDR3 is TGTGCCAGCAGTGACAGGGGGTACGAGCAGTACTTC.

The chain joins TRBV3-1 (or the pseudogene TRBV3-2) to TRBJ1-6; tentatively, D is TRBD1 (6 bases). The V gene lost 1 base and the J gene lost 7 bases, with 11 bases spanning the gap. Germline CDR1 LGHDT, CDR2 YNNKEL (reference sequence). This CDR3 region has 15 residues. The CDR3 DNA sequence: TGTGCCAGCAGCCAAGTTTGGCAGGGGAATTCACCCCTCCACTTT. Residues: CASSQVWQGNSPLHF.

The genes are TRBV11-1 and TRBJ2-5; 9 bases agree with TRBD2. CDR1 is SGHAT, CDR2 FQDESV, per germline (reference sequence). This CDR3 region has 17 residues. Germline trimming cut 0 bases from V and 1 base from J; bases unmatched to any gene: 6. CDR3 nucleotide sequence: TGTGCCAGCAGCTTAGCGTTCCTAGCGGGGTCCCAAGAGACCCAGTACTTC. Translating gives CASSLAFLAGSQETQYF.

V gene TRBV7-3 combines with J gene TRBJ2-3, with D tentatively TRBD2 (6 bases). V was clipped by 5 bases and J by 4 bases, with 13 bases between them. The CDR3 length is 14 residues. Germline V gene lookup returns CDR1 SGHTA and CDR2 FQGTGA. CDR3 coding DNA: TGTGCCAGCAGCCCAGGACTACAATCAGATACGCAGTATTTT. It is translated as CASSPGLQSDTQYF.

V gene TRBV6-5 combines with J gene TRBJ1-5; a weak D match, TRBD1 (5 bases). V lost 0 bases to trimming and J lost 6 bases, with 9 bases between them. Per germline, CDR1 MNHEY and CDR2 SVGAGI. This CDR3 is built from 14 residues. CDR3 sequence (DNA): TGTGCCAGCAGTTACTCGGGGGTAACTCAGCCCCAGCATTTT. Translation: CASSYSGVTQPQHF.

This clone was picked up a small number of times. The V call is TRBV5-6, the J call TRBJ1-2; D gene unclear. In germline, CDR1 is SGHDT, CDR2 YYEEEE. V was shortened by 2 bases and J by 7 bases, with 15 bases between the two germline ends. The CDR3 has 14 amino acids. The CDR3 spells CASSFFQSFFGYTF. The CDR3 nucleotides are TGTGCCAGCAGCTTTTTTCAGAGCTTCTTTGGCTACACCTTC.

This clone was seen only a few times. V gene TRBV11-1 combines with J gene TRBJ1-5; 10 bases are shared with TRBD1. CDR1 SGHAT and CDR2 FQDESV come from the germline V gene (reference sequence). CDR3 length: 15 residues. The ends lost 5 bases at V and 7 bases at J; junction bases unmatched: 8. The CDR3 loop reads CASSPGTGDSQPQHF. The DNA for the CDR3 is TGTGCCAGCAGCCCCGGGACAGGGGATAGCCAGCCCCAGCATTTT.

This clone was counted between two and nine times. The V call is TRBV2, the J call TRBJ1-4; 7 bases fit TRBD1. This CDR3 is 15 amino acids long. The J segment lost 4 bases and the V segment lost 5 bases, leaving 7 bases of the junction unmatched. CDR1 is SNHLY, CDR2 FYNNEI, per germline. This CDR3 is CASSKGGTVNEKLFF. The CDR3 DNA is TGTGCCAGCAGTAAAGGAGGGACAGTTAATGAAAAACTGTTTTTT.

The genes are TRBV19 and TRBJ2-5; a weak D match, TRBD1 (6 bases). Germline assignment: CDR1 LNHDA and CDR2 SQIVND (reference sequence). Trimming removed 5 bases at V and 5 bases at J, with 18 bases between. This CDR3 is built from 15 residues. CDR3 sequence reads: CASSGRGSVSETQYF. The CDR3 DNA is TGTGCCAGTAGTGGCAGGGGATCCGTGAGTGAGACCCAGTACTTC. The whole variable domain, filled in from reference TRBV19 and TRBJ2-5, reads DGGITQSPKYLFRKEGQNVTLSCEQNLNHDAMYWYRQDPGQGLRLIYYSQIVNDFQKGDIAEGYSVSREKKESFPLTVTSAQKNPTAFYLCASSGRGSVSETQYFGPGTRLLVL.

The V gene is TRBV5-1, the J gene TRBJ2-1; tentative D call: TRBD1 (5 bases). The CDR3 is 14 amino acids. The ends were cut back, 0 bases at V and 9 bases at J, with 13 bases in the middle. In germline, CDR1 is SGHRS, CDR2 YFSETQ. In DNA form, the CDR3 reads TGCGCCAGCAGCTTGGGCCAGGGTAGGGGTGAGCAGTTCTTC. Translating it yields CASSLGQGRGEQFF. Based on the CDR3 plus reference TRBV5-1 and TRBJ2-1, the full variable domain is KAGVTQTPRYLIKTRGQQVTLSCSPISGHRSVSWYQQTPGQGLQFLFEYFSETQRNKGNFPGRFSGRQFSNSRSEMNVSTLELGDSALYLCASSLGQGRGEQFFGPGTRLTVL.

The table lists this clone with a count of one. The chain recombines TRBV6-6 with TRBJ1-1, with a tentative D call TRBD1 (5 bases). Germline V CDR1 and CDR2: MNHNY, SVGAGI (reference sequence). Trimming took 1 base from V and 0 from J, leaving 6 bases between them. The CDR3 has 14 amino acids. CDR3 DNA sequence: TGTGCCAGCAGTTACTACAGGCTGAACACTGAAGCTTTCTTT. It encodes CASSYYRLNTEAFF.

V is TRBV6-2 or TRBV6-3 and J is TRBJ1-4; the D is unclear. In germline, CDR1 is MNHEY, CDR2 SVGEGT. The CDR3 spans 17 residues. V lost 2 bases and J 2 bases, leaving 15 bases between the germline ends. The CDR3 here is CASSYRGPFGTNEKLFF. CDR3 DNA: TGTGCCAGCAGTTACCGTGGACCGTTCGGGACTAATGAAAAACTGTTTTTT.

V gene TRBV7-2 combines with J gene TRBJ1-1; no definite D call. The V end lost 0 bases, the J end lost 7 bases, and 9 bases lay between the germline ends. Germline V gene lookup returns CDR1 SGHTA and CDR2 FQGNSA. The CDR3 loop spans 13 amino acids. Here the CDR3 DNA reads TGTGCCAGCAGCTTAGCGCAAGGTAGTGAAGCTTTCTTT. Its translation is CASSLAQGSEAFF. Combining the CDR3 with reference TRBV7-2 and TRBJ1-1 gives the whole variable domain GAGVSQSPSNKVTEKGKDVELRCDPISGHTALYWYRQSLGQGLEFLIYFQGNSAPDKSGLPSDRFSAERTGGSVSTLTIQRTQQEDSAVYLCASSLAQGSEAFFGQGTRLTVV.

Here the CDR3 DNA reads TGTGCCAGCAGCGGAGGAGCGGGAGGGCCCGGGGAGCTGTTTTTT. This sequence encodes CASSGGAGGPGELFF. The chain has TRBV6-5 and TRBJ2-2; 10 bases map to TRBD2. This CDR3 has 15 residues. With V trimmed by 6 bases and J by 6 bases, 7 bases remained unmatched. The germline gives CDR1 MNHEY, CDR2 SVGAGI.

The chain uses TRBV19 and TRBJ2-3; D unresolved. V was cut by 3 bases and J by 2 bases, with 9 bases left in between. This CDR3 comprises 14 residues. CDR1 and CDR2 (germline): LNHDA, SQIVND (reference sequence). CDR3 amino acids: CASSIHPLTDTQYF. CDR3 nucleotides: TGTGCCAGTAGTATTCACCCCCTCACAGATACGCAGTATTTT.

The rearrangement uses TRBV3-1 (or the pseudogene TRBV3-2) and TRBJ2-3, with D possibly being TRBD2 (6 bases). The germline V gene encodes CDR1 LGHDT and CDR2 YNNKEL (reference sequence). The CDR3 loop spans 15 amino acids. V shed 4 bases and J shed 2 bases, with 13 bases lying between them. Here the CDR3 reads CASSPLAGNTDTQYF. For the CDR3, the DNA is TGTGCCAGCAGCCCCTTGGCGGGGAACACAGATACGCAGTATTTT.